This T cell receptor (beta chain) was identified in a study of shared clonotypes between healthy human individuals. J was trimmed by 3 bases and V by 5 bases; bases with no gene match: 9. The CDR3 consists of 15 residues. Germline CDR1 is SEHNR and CDR2 is FQNEAQ (reference sequence). Splitting the CD4+ cells yielded a CD45RA+ naive subset and a CD45RA-negative memory subset. Clones were read by immunoSEQ multiplex PCR, and TCRdb kept only the in-frame ones, dropping some. Of 1,500,000 or so clones detected, about 98.5% appear once; the ten largest clones hold 0.36%. Points on this clone: Its antigen remains unidentified.

Broader study findings: Among non-shared clonotypes, generation probabilities were lower than among those shared by all four donors. Clonotype sharing among donors was thought likely to change with sequencing depth.

The clonotype originates from a man aged 25 to 40 in good health. Sequenced: naive CD4+ T cells sorted from blood. Subset: CD45RA+ positively selected. The rearrangement joins TRBV7-9 to TRBJ2-5, with 7 bases aligning to TRBD2. CDR3 loop: CASSPGTTGKETQYF. The CDR3 DNA reads TGTGCCAGCAGCCCTGGGACTACGGGAAAAGAGACCCAGTACTTC.